This passage covers 15 T cell receptor beta chains from one sample sequenced in a study of response to subunit inactivated influenza vaccine. MiXCR, applied by TCRdb to the RT-PCR reads, yields one record per CDR3 protein. The sample records roughly 460,000 distinct CDR3 sequences, approximately 9.9% being singletons. The sample consisted of PBMCs from blood, taken about 6 weeks after vaccination. The receptors were sampled from a man in his fifties or sixties who received an inactivated influenza vaccine.

Concerning this clonotype: This sequence may be a read error, since a much larger clone differs from it by one base. The chain is built from TRBV5-6 and TRBJ2-3; TRBD2 aligns across 14 bases. The CDR3 is made up of 15 amino acids. V gave up 4 bases and J gave up 4 bases; unmatched junction bases: 2. Germline V gene lookup returns CDR1 SGHDT and CDR2 YYEEEE. The CDR3 bases are TGTGCCAGCAGCCAGGGACTAGCGGGAGCAGATACGCAGTATTTT. Amino acids: CASSQGLAGADTQYF. Full variable domain (rest looked up from reference TRBV5-6 and TRBJ2-3): DAGVTQSPTHLIKTRGQQVTLRCSPKSGHDTVSWYQQALGQGPQFIFQYYEEEERQRGNFPDRFSGHQFPNYSSELNVNALLLGDSALYLCASSQGLAGADTQYFGPGTRLTVL.

The chain has TRBV11-2 and TRBJ2-7; weak D call: TRBD2 (5 bases). The CDR3 loop spans 14 amino acids. With 6 bases removed from V and 9 bases from J, the gap between germline ends came to 21 bases. Germline V gives CDR1 SGHAT, CDR2 FQNNGV. The CDR3 region is CASRHPGRTRTQYF. As DNA, the CDR3 is TGTGCCAGCAGGCACCCCGGGCGGACTCGTACGCAGTACTTC.

This clonotype has ten or more counts. This sequence joins TRBV5-1 and TRBJ2-7; the D call may be TRBD1 or TRBD2 (5 bases each). The germline V gene encodes CDR1 SGHRS and CDR2 YFSETQ. Deletions cut 0 bases from V and 3 bases from J, with 10 bases between. CDR3 size: 14 residues. This CDR3 is CASSLGQGDYEQYF. The DNA of the CDR3 is TGCGCCAGCAGCTTGGGCCAGGGAGACTACGAGCAGTACTTC. The whole variable domain, filled in from reference TRBV5-1 and TRBJ2-7, reads KAGVTQTPRYLIKTRGQQVTLSCSPISGHRSVSWYQQTPGQGLQFLFEYFSETQRNKGNFPGRFSGRQFSNSRSEMNVSTLELGDSALYLCASSLGQGDYEQYFGPGTRLTVT.

The chain has TRBV20-1 and TRBJ2-5, with a possible D match to TRBD1 (6 bases). Germline assignment: CDR1 DFQATT and CDR2 SNEGSKA (reference sequence). CDR3 size: 13 residues. The V and J ends lost 0 bases and 5 bases respectively, with 10 bases between them. The DNA of the CDR3 is TGCAGTGCTAGAGAGTCAGGGGAGGAGACCCAGTACTTC. It codes for CSARESGEETQYF.

This clonotype was recorded many times. The V gene is TRBV20-1, the J gene TRBJ2-1; 7 nucleotides align to TRBD2. CDR3 size: 14 residues. V lost 6 bases and J lost 7; bases outside the gene matches: 12. Germline assignment: CDR1 DFQATT and CDR2 SNEGSKA (reference sequence). The CDR3: CSASRGGPKNEQFF. CDR3 nucleotide sequence: TGCAGTGCCTCCCGGGGAGGGCCTAAAAATGAGCAGTTCTTC.

The chain carries TRBV11-2 and TRBJ2-1, with D tentatively TRBD2 (6 bases). Trimming stripped 1 base from V and 2 bases from J, with 21 bases between. The CDR3 covers 19 residues. Germline V gene lookup returns CDR1 SGHAT and CDR2 FQNNGV. CDR3 coding DNA: TGTGCCAGCAGCTTAGGGGGTCGGGGAGGCGGGACCACCTACAATGAGCAGTTCTTC. Translating gives CASSLGGRGGGTTYNEQFF.

The chain combines TRBV7-2 with TRBJ2-1; D remains ambiguous. The V gene lost 3 bases and the J gene lost 4 bases, with 4 bases spanning the gap. CDR1 is SGHTA and CDR2 is FQGNSA in the germline V gene. The CDR3 is 12 residues long. The CDR3 DNA is TGTGCCAGCAGCTTCACATACAATGAGCAGTTCTTC. This sequence encodes CASSFTYNEQFF.

This chain links TRBV5-1 with TRBJ2-5, with TRBD1 as a possible D gene (7 bases). V was trimmed by 4 bases and J by 4 bases, leaving 20 bases between them. The CDR3 covers 16 residues. In germline, CDR1 is SGHRS, CDR2 YFSETQ. The CDR3 DNA follows: TGCGCCAGCAGCACTGGAGTGGCCAGGGGGGCAGAGACCCAGTACTTC. This codes for CASSTGVARGAETQYF.

This chain joins TRBV2 and TRBJ2-2; 12 bases match TRBD2. The CDR3 consists of 15 residues. V lost 6 bases to trimming and J lost 8 bases; unmatched junction nucleotides: 7. Germline loops: CDR1 SNHLY, CDR2 FYNNEI. The CDR3 nucleotides read TGTGCCAGCAGACTAGCGGGGGGCTATGGAGGGGAGCTGTTTTTT. It codes for CASRLAGGYGGELFF.

In this sample, this clonotype turned up a few times. The chain is built from TRBV3-1 and TRBJ1-1, with D uncertain. CDR1 is LGHDT, CDR2 YNNKEL, per germline (reference sequence). The V and J ends lost 7 bases and 5 bases respectively, with 14 bases between them. The length of the CDR3 is 13 residues. In nucleotides, the CDR3 is TGTGCCAGCACCAGTGGTAGGGCTACTGAAGCTTTCTTT. The encoded protein is CASTSGRATEAFF.

J is TRBJ2-5 and V is TRBV7-2, with D possibly TRBD2 on 5 matching bases. The CDR3 spans 15 residues. Trimming removed 0 bases at V and 1 base at J, with 9 bases between. CDR1 is SGHTA, CDR2 FQGNSA, per germline. For the CDR3, the DNA is TGTGCCAGCAGCTTAGCTCTAGCAAGCCAAGAGACCCAGTACTTC. This sequence encodes CASSLALASQETQYF.

The chain carries TRBV19 and TRBJ2-3; D is perhaps TRBD1 (5 bases). The germline CDR1 and CDR2 sequences are LNHDA and SQIVND (reference sequence). CDR3 length: 16 amino acids. V lost 3 bases and J lost 6, with 19 bases in between. CDR3 nucleotides: TGTGCCAGTAGTATCTCCCGACAGAGGAGTGGGGATACGCAGTATTTT. This encodes CASSISRQRSGDTQYF.

This clonotype was counted many times. In nucleotides, the CDR3 is TGTGCCACCCGGACAATCAGTCATAATGAGCAGTTCTTC. Translating gives CATRTISHNEQFF. This chain uses TRBV5-5 with TRBJ2-1, with a weak D call TRBD1 (5 bases). CDR3 length: 13 residues. CDR1 and CDR2 from the germline V gene are SGHKS and YYEKEE (reference sequence). Trimming took off 9 bases at V and 7 bases at J, with 17 bases between the two ends.

This clonotype was detected a few times. V is TRBV13 and J is TRBJ1-2, with 7 bases aligning to TRBD1. Germline lookup yields CDR1 PRHDT and CDR2 FYEKMQ (reference sequence). V was pared by 5 bases and J by 6 bases, with 12 bases of the junction left unmatched. The CDR3 totals 15 residues. The CDR3 bases are TGTGCCAGCAGCCGAGACAGGGAAGGACTAAATGGCTACACCTTC. This sequence encodes CASSRDREGLNGYTF.

The chain employs TRBV10-3 and TRBJ1-6; 8 bases align to TRBD1. V shed 2 bases, J shed 5 bases, and the junction held 8 bases outside the gene matches. The CDR3 totals 17 residues. The germline gives CDR1 ENHRY, CDR2 SYGVKD. CDR3 DNA: TGTGCCATCAGTGAGACCCTGGTGACAGGGGATAATTCACCCCTCCACTTT. Amino acids: CAISETLVTGDNSPLHF.